This TCR beta chain was obtained from a study of blood T cells in healthy people across ages. On the study more broadly: About one barcoded beta molecule per two T cells was captured by template switching. Study-level points and caveats: Long-lived donors exceeded aged donors in naive CD4+ cells and diversity.

The germline V gene has CDR1 MRHNA and CDR2 SNTAGT. The V end lost 4 bases, the J end lost 4 bases, and 16 bases lay between the germline ends. The CDR3 totals 15 residues. Worth noting for this clonotype: Its specificity is not known.

A second roughly 6 to 12 cycle PCR used barcoded and J-beta primers. Researchers report that a template-switch adaptor with 12 random nucleotides tagged each cDNA molecule. TCRdb independently ran MiXCR on the 5' RACE reads; one entry per CDR3 protein. The sample yields over a million distinct CDR3 sequences, roughly 60% seen once. V usage is TRBV6-4 and J usage is TRBJ1-2, with D possibly TRBD1 on 6 matching bases. This sequence was found in a man aged 18 to 29 in good health. Sample: blood. The CDR3 spells CASSGTGIYTYGYTF. CDR3 nucleotide sequence: TGTGCCAGCAGTGGAACAGGGATCTATACCTATGGCTACACCTTC.